The 29 T cell receptor beta chains presented below share a single source sample, sequenced in a study of blood T cell repertoires in COVID-19. Sequencing used immunoSEQ multiplex PCR; TCRdb keeps in-frame clones, though not all of them. The table lists some 93,000 clones, 65% to 90% of them singletons. The sample consisted of peripheral blood. The receptors derive from a man aged 55 to 69 with acute or convalescent COVID-19.

The chain joins TRBV30 to TRBJ1-6; TRBD1 is a possible D gene (5 bases). Per germline, CDR1 GTSNPN and CDR2 SVGIG (reference sequence). With 3 bases removed from V and 4 bases from J, the gap between germline ends came to 10 bases. The CDR3 spans 14 residues. The CDR3 DNA is TGTGCCTGGAGACTGGGGGGGTATAATTCACCCCTCCACTTT. Protein product: CAWRLGGYNSPLHF.

This chain links TRBV9 with TRBJ1-1, with D hard to call. Germline values: CDR1 SGDLS, CDR2 YYNGEE. The CDR3 is 14 residues long. Trimming pared 0 bases from V and 4 bases from J, leaving 10 bases between. The DNA of the CDR3 is TGTGCCAGCAGCGTAGATTCGGGTTCCACTGAAGCTTTCTTT. Its translation is CASSVDSGSTEAFF.

The chain is built from TRBV6-5 and TRBJ1-1; possibly TRBD1 for D (6 bases). Looked up from germline, CDR1 is MNHEY and CDR2 is SVGAGI. This CDR3 has 14 amino acids. V was clipped by 7 bases and J by 1 base, with 13 bases between them. CDR3 in amino acids: CASTPTGPNTEAFF. The CDR3 DNA is TGTGCCAGCACCCCGACAGGCCCGAACACTGAAGCTTTCTTT.

This clone was picked up one time. The V and J genes are TRBV2 and TRBJ2-5, with 12 bases lining up with TRBD2. The V and J ends lost 8 bases and 4 bases, in that order; junction bases with no gene match: 5. CDR3 size: 14 residues. Germline CDR1 and CDR2: SNHLY and FYNNEI. The CDR3, as DNA: TGTGCCAGCCCGACTAGCGGGAGCCGAGAGACCCAGTACTTC. Translating gives CASPTSGSRETQYF.

The rearrangement joins TRBV5-1 to TRBJ2-1, with D perhaps matching TRBD2 (5 bases). CDR3 length: 13 residues. The V end was cut by 5 bases, the J end by 5 bases, with 11 bases between. Germline V CDR1 and CDR2: SGHRS, YFSETQ. As DNA, the CDR3 is TGCGCCAGCAGTCAACCCGGGAACAATGAGCAGTTCTTC. Protein: CASSQPGNNEQFF.

The chain combines TRBV28 with TRBJ2-2, with 9 bases aligning to TRBD2. The length of the CDR3 is 15 residues. Losses at the gene ends were 3 bases for V and 7 bases for J; bases not matched to a gene: 6. Germline V gene data show CDR1 as MDHEN and CDR2 as SYDVKM. The CDR3 here is CASSLLRGGFGELFF. CDR3 DNA: TGTGCCAGCAGTTTGTTGCGGGGGGGCTTCGGGGAGCTGTTTTTT.

The chain carries TRBV12-5 and TRBJ1-3; D is perhaps TRBD1 (5 bases). The CDR3 has 15 residues. CDR1 is LGHNT, CDR2 FRNRAP, per germline. The V end was cut by 7 bases, the J end by 2 bases, with 15 bases between. CDR3 in amino acids: CASAPGHSPGNTIYF. CDR3 in DNA: TGTGCTAGTGCCCCAGGACATTCACCTGGAAACACCATATATTTT.

This chain connects TRBV23-1 to TRBJ2-5; D unresolved. TRBV23-1 is classed as an ORF, of uncertain function. The CDR3 is 14 amino acids. V shed 6 bases and J shed 3 bases, with 14 bases lying between them. CDR3: CASSHLRSEETQYF. Here the CDR3 DNA reads TGCGCCAGCAGCCACCTCAGATCCGAAGAGACCCAGTACTTC.

The chain couples TRBV10-3 to TRBJ1-5, with 8 bases matching TRBD1. V was clipped by 8 bases and J by 4 bases; unmatched bases: 7. Germline-derived CDR1 and CDR2 are ENHRY and SYGVKD. The CDR3 is 14 amino acids. The CDR3 nucleotides read TGTGCCATCTCTGGACAGGGAGGAAATCAGCCCCAGCATTTT. It specifies CAISGQGGNQPQHF.

V and J are TRBV2 and TRBJ1-2; D is perhaps TRBD1 (6 bases). V lost 9 bases and J 0 bases, leaving 11 bases between the germline ends. The CDR3 is 13 amino acids. Germline-derived CDR1 and CDR2 are SNHLY and FYNNEI. As DNA, the CDR3 is TGTGCCAGAGGACAGATTCCTAACTATGGCTACACCTTC. The encoded protein is CARGQIPNYGYTF.

This clone was counted many times. The chain employs TRBV5-4 and TRBJ1-2; 7 bases agree with TRBD1. V was pared by 4 bases and J by 4 bases, with 7 bases of the junction left unmatched. The germline V gene has CDR1 SGHNT and CDR2 YYREEE (reference sequence). CDR3 size: 14 residues. The CDR3 spells CASSLDRDLYGYTF. The CDR3 DNA reads TGTGCCAGCAGCCTTGACAGGGACCTCTATGGCTACACCTTC.

V gene TRBV5-1 combines with J gene TRBJ2-7; 7 positions agree with TRBD1. This CDR3 contains 13 residues. Germline CDR1 SGHRS, CDR2 YFSETQ. The V gene end was trimmed by 4 bases and the J gene end by 8 bases; junction bases not matched to a gene: 9. The CDR3 DNA follows: TGCGCCAGCAGCAGAGGGGGCAGTTACAAGCAGTACTTC. It codes for CASSRGGSYKQYF.

This sequence joins TRBV7-2 and TRBJ2-3; 8 bases match TRBD2. J was trimmed by 11 bases and V by 5 bases; bases with no gene match: 21. In germline, CDR1 is SGHTA, CDR2 FQGNSA. The CDR3 runs 17 residues. The CDR3 region has the DNA TGTGCCAGCAGCATTACCGGGACTAGTTTTACTCTTTCTTGGCAGTATTTT. Translating it yields CASSITGTSFTLSWQYF. The full variable domain, in which reference TRBV7-2 and TRBJ2-3 provide the parts outside the CDR3, is GAGVSQSPSNKVTEKGKDVELRCDPISGHTALYWYRQSLGQGLEFLIYFQGNSAPDKSGLPSDRFSAERTGGSVSTLTIQRTQQEDSAVYLCASSITGTSFTLSWQYFGPGTRLTVL.

The chain combines TRBV11-2 with TRBJ2-6; 7 nucleotides line up with TRBD1. CDR1 is SGHAT, CDR2 FQNNGV, per germline. V lost 5 bases and J lost 2; bases outside the gene matches: 3. This CDR3 has 15 amino acids. Here the CDR3 reads CASSADRAGANVLTF. CDR3 coding DNA: TGTGCCAGCAGCGCTGACAGGGCTGGGGCCAACGTCCTGACTTTC.

The J gene is TRBJ1-1, the V gene TRBV5-1; maybe TRBD1 (5 bases). The V end lost 2 bases, the J end lost 1 base, and 6 bases lay between the germline ends. Germline CDR1 SGHRS, CDR2 YFSETQ. The CDR3 runs 13 residues. CDR3 protein: CASSFRGNTEAFF. The CDR3, as DNA: TGCGCCAGCAGCTTTAGGGGGAACACTGAAGCTTTCTTT.

This clone appeared once. The chain couples TRBV19 to TRBJ1-5; no clear D gene. With 3 bases removed from V and 0 bases from J, the gap between germline ends came to 6 bases. Germline-derived CDR1 and CDR2 are LNHDA and SQIVND (reference sequence). This CDR3 has 14 amino acids. The CDR3 nucleotides are TGTGCCAGTAGTATGCGTAATAGCAATCAGCCCCAGCATTTT. It specifies CASSMRNSNQPQHF.

This clone is a singleton in its sample. J is TRBJ2-2 and V is TRBV6-5; D may be TRBD2 (5 bases). This CDR3 comprises 14 residues. CDR1 and CDR2 (germline): MNHEY, SVGAGI. V was pared by 10 bases and J by 6 bases, with 18 bases between. The CDR3 bases are TGTGCCACCTCACTAGAGCCTCTCCCCGGGGAGCTGTTTTTT. The encoded protein is CATSLEPLPGELFF.

J is TRBJ2-7 and V is TRBV6-2 or TRBV6-3, with D possibly TRBD1 on 6 matching bases. Germline CDR1 is MNHEY and CDR2 is SVGEGT. The CDR3 has 13 amino acids. The V end was cut by 4 bases, the J end by 4 bases, with 11 bases between. CDR3 sequence (DNA): TGTGCCAGCAGTTTGACACAGGGTTACGAGCAGTACTTC. It codes for CASSLTQGYEQYF.

In its sample, this clone was seen a few times. The J gene is TRBJ1-5, the V gene TRBV19; the D is unclear. V lost 6 bases to trimming and J lost 4 bases, with 10 bases between them. This CDR3 region has 13 residues. Germline-derived CDR1 and CDR2 are LNHDA and SQIVND (reference sequence). The CDR3 here is CASSTKRNQPQHF. DNA of the CDR3: TGTGCCAGTAGCACAAAACGAAATCAGCCCCAGCATTTT.

This clone came up once. The rearrangement links TRBV11-2 to TRBJ2-1; the D gene is possibly TRBD2 (7 bases). The CDR3 is 15 residues long. V lost 3 bases and J 5 bases, leaving 14 bases between the germline ends. CDR1 and CDR2 from the germline V gene are SGHAT and FQNNGV. The CDR3 nucleotides read TGTGCCAGCAGCTTTGGCGGGGGCCTTAACAATGAGCAGTTCTTC. Its protein product is CASSFGGGLNNEQFF.

This clone was observed once. J is TRBJ2-5 and V is TRBV3-1 (or the pseudogene TRBV3-2); possibly TRBD2 for D (6 bases). The CDR3 is 15 amino acids. In germline, CDR1 is LGHDT, CDR2 YNNKEL (reference sequence). V lost 4 bases to trimming and J lost 5 bases, with 17 bases between them. The CDR3 nucleotides are TGTGCCAGCAGCCCCTCGGCCCCGGGGGACGAGACCCAGTACTTC. Its translation: CASSPSAPGDETQYF.

The genes are TRBV6-5 and TRBJ2-7, with a tentative D call TRBD1 (5 bases). Germline V lookup: CDR1 MNHEY, CDR2 SVGAGI. This CDR3 spans 14 amino acids. Between the trimmed V and J ends, which lost 6 bases and 3 bases, there was a span of 15 bases. Written as DNA, the CDR3 is TGTGCCAGCAGCAGGGAACTCTCAAACTACGAGCAGTACTTC. Its protein is CASSRELSNYEQYF.

The table lists this clone with a count of one. The J gene is TRBJ2-5, the V gene TRBV30; D is unclear. This CDR3 is built from 11 residues. Trimming left V 4 bases short and J 3 bases short, with 6 bases between. Germline V CDR1 and CDR2: GTSNPN, SVGIG (reference sequence). The CDR3 reads CAWNSEETQYF. CDR3 coding DNA: TGTGCCTGGAATTCAGAAGAGACCCAGTACTTC.

The chain has TRBV28 and TRBJ2-5; D unresolved. The ends were cut back, 4 bases at V and 7 bases at J, with 16 bases in the middle. Germline V gene sequence: CDR1 MDHEN, CDR2 SYDVKM. The CDR3 is 14 residues long. DNA of the CDR3: TGTGCCAGCAGTTCCATAGATTTCGCAAGGACCCAGTACTTC. Translated: CASSSIDFARTQYF.

This clone came up once. CDR3 in DNA: TGTGCCAGCAACAGGGGTTTGATCACAGATACGCAGTATTTT. As protein: CASNRGLITDTQYF. V is TRBV7-9 and J is TRBJ2-3, with TRBD1 matching 7 bases. Germline V gene lookup returns CDR1 SEHNR and CDR2 FQNEAQ (reference sequence). J gave up 2 bases and V 7 bases, and 6 bases lay outside the gene matches. CDR3 length: 14 residues.

This chain joins TRBV5-1 and TRBJ2-3; 16 nucleotides align to TRBD2. The CDR3 is made up of 16 amino acids. Germline lookup yields CDR1 SGHRS and CDR2 YFSETQ. V shed 3 bases, J shed 6 bases, and the junction held 4 bases outside the gene matches. CDR3 region: CASSSGLAGGHDTQYF. CDR3 DNA sequence: TGCGCCAGCAGCTCGGGACTAGCGGGGGGGCACGATACGCAGTATTTT.

V gene TRBV5-1 combines with J gene TRBJ2-5; 8 bases line up with TRBD2. The CDR3 contains 16 residues. V gave up 4 bases and J gave up 5 bases; unmatched junction bases: 13. CDR1 and CDR2 from the germline V gene are SGHRS and YFSETQ. Here the CDR3 reads CASSMWRGASGETQYF. The CDR3 nucleotides read TGCGCCAGCAGCATGTGGCGGGGGGCCTCGGGTGAGACCCAGTACTTC.

In nucleotides, the CDR3 is TGTGCCAGCAGTTACTCGAAGGGACAGAGCTCTGGAAACACCATATATTTT. It encodes CASSYSKGQSSGNTIYF. This chain uses TRBV6-2 or TRBV6-3 with TRBJ1-3; the match to TRBD1 covers 7 bases. V gave up 0 bases and J gave up 0 bases; unmatched junction bases: 5. This CDR3 spans 17 amino acids. Germline-derived CDR1 and CDR2 are MNHEY and SVGEGT.

The CDR3 DNA follows: TGTGCCTGGGCCCACGGGACCCAGGGGGAGCAGTACTTC. Protein sequence: CAWAHGTQGEQYF. The rearrangement uses TRBV30 and TRBJ2-7; tentative D call: TRBD1 (6 bases). Germline-derived CDR1 and CDR2 are GTSNPN and SVGIG (reference sequence). V shed 5 bases and J shed 7 bases, with 18 bases lying between them. CDR3 length: 13 amino acids.